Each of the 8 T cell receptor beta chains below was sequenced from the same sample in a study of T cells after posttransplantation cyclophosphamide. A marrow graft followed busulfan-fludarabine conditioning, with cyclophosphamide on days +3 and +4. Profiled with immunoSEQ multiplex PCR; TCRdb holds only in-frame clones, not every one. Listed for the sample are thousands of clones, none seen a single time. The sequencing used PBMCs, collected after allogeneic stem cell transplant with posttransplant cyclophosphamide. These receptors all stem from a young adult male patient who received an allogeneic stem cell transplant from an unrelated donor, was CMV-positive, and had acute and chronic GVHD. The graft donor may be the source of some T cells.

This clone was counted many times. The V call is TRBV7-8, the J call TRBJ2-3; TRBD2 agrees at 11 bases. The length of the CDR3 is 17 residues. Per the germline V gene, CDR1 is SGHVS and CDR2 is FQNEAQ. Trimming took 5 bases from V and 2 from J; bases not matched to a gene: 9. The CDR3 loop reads CASSPRVAGGITDTQYF. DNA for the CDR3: TGTGCCAGCAGCCCCCGGGTAGCGGGGGGGATCACAGATACGCAGTATTTT. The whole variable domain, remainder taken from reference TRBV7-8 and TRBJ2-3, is GAGVSQSPRYKVAKRGQDVALRCDPISGHVSLFWYQQALGQGPEFLTYFQNEAQLDKSGLPSDRFFAERPEGSVSTLKIQRTQQEDSAVYLCASSPRVAGGITDTQYFGPGTRLTVL.

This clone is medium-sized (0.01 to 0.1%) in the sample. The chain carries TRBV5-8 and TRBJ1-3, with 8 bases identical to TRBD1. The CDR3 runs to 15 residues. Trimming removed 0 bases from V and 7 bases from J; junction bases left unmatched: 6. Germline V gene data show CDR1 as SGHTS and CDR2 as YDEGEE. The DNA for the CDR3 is TGTGCCAGCAGCTTGGATGCAGGGGGCAAGAACACCATATATTTT. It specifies CASSLDAGGKNTIYF.

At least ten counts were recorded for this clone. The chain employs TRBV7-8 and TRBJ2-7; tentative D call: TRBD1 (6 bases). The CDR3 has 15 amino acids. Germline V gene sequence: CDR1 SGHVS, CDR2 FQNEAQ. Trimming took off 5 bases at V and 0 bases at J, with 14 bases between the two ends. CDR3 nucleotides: TGTGCCAGCAGCCCATCGACAGGATACTCCTACGAGCAGTACTTC. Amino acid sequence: CASSPSTGYSYEQYF.

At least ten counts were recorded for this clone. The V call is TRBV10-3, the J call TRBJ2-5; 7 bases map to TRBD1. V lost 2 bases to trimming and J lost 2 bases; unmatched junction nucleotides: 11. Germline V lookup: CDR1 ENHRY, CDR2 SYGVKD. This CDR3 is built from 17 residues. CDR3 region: CAISEVPKGASQETQYF. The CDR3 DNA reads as TGTGCCATCAGTGAGGTCCCTAAGGGGGCGTCTCAAGAGACCCAGTACTTC.

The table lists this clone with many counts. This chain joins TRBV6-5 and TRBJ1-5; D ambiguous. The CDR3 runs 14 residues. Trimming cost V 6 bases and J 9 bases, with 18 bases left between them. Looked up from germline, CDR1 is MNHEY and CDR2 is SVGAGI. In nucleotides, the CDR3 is TGTGCCAGCAGCAGTGGACGCCCTGAGGGGCCCCAGCATTTT. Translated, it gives CASSSGRPEGPQHF.

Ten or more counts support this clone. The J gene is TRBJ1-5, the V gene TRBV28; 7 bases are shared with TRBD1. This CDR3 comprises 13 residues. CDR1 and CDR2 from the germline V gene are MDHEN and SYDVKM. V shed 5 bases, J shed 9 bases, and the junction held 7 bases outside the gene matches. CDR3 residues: CASSRTGRAPQHF. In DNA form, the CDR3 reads TGTGCCAGCAGTCGGACAGGCCGGGCGCCCCAGCATTTT.

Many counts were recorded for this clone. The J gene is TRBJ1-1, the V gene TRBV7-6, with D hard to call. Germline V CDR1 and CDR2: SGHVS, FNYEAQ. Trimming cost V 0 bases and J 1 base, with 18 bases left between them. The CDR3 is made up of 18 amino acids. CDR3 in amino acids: CASSLARQEAGWNTEAFF. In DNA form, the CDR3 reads TGTGCCAGCAGCTTAGCTCGGCAGGAGGCAGGATGGAACACTGAAGCTTTCTTT. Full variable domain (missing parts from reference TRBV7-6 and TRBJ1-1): GAGVSQSPRYKVTKRGQDVALRCDPISGHVSLYWYRQALGQGPEFLTYFNYEAQQDKSGLPNDRFSAERPEGSISTLTIQRTEQRDSAMYRCASSLARQEAGWNTEAFFGQGTRLTVV.

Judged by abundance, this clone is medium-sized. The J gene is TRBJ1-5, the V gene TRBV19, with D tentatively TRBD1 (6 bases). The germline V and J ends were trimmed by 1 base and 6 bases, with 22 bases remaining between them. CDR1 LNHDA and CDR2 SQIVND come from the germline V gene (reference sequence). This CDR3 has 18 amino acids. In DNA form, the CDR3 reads TGTGCCAGTAGTATAGTCGGCAAAGGGACACTCGGGCGTCAGCCCCAGCATTTT. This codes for CASSIVGKGTLGRQPQHF. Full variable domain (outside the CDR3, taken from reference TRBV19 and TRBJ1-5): DGGITQSPKYLFRKEGQNVTLSCEQNLNHDAMYWYRQDPGQGLRLIYYSQIVNDFQKGDIAEGYSVSREKKESFPLTVTSAQKNPTAFYLCASSIVGKGTLGRQPQHFGDGTRLSIL.